This T cell receptor (beta chain) was recovered during a study of T cell responses to AZD1222 COVID-19 vaccine. Details on this clone: Its antigen is undetermined.

Profiling relied on immunoSEQ multiplex PCR, and the TCRdb table lists in-frame clones only, not all of them. Among more than 85,000 clones listed, around 90% were seen once. Study results and limitations: Among vaccine-associated CD4 TCRs, coverage spanned spike, with dominance at 160-218 and 743-854. White British people made up most donors, females outnumbered males, and clonal diversity was possibly underestimated.

The sequencing here drew on peripheral blood, taken on day 0 of MenACWY control vaccination. This TCR derives from an adult in good health.

The CDR3 DNA reads TGTGCCAGCAGTTTCCAAGTACAGGGTTACCAGCATTTT. Its translation is CASSFQVQGYQHF. The rearrangement joins TRBV6-2 or TRBV6-3 to TRBJ1-5; possibly TRBD1 for D (6 bases). This CDR3 has 13 residues. Between the trimmed V and J ends, which lost 4 bases and 12 bases, there was a span of 16 bases. CDR1 and CDR2 from the germline V gene are MNHEY and SVGEGT.